A selection of T cell receptor beta chains follows, all from one sample in a study of T cells in Graves' hyperthyroidism and ophthalmopathy. TCRdb ran MiXCR on the multiplex PCR reads and lists one entry per CDR3 protein. The sample contains about 380,000 distinct CDR3 sequences, about 18% of which appear only once. Sequenced sample: blood. The receptors were gathered from a man younger than 35 with Graves' ophthalmopathy. Both conserved end residues are part of each CDR3. D genes are given only for firm matches. The size entry is marked missing in some rows and otherwise reads once, few, many or a size class.

V	D	size	J	CDR3	DNA
TRBV7-8	.	.	TRBJ2-3	CASSLYAVRSDTQYF	TGTGCCAGCAGCTTATACGCGGTTAGGTCAGATACGCAGTATTTT
TRBV12-3/TRBV12-4	TRBD1	many	TRBJ1-1	CATSEAHRGHTEAFF	TGTGCCACCTCTGAGGCCCACAGGGGGCACACTGAAGCTTTCTTT
TRBV3-1	.	.	TRBJ1-1	CASSQVEGNSEAFF	TGTGCCAGCAGCCAAGTGGAGGGGAACTCTGAAGCTTTCTTT
TRBV19	.	.	TRBJ1-2	CAGGTAYYGYTF	TGTGCCGGTGGAACAGCATACTATGGCTACACCTTC
TRBV28	.	many	TRBJ1-1	CASILLSSAEAFF	TGTGCCAGCATCCTATTGAGTAGCGCTGAAGCTTTCTTT
TRBV20-1	TRBD2	few	TRBJ2-1	CTAWRGLSGGGSSYNEQFF	TGCACCGCATGGAGGGGACTTAGCGGGGGGGGCTCCTCCTACAATGAGCAGTTCTTC
TRBV4-2	.	.	TRBJ1-5	CASSQEVGSNQPQHF	TGTGCCAGCAGCCAAGAAGTAGGGAGCAATCAGCCCCAGCATTTT
TRBV20-1	.	many	TRBJ1-2	CSARRGGEAGRGYTF	TGCAGTGCTCGTCGGGGGGGGGAGGCAGGAAGAGGCTACACCTTC
TRBV5-4	.	.	TRBJ2-5	CASSSGWGETQYF	TGTGCCAGCAGCTCCGGATGGGGAGAGACCCAGTACTTC
TRBV27	.	many	TRBJ2-7	CASSRALAIHEQYF	TGTGCCAGTTCCCGAGCGTTAGCGATCCACGAGCAGTACTTC
TRBV12-3/TRBV12-4	TRBD2	many	TRBJ2-5	CASSSYSGRETQYF	TGTGCCAGCAGTTCCTACAGCGGGAGGGAGACCCAGTACTTC
TRBV20-1	TRBD2	many	TRBJ2-5	CSASPGGAETQYF	TGCAGTGCTTCCCCCGGGGGGGCGGAGACCCAGTACTTC
TRBV4-1	TRBD2	.	TRBJ2-1	CASSQASGGYEQFF	TGCGCCAGCAGCCAAGCTAGCGGGGGCTATGAGCAGTTCTTC